These 7 T cell receptor beta chains originate from one sample sequenced in a study of T-cell reconstitution after alpha-beta-depleted transplantation in children. Unique molecular identifiers were built into the TCRbeta library. One entry per CDR3 protein results from TCRdb running MiXCR on the PCR reads. Among roughly 500,000 distinct CDR3 sequences listed, approximately 20% were seen once. The sample was PBMCs from the stem cell graft donor, taken from the stem cell graft. These receptors all come from a human donor who donated a stem cell graft to a child with acute lymphoblastic leukemia.

This chain connects TRBV5-1 to TRBJ2-1, with TRBD1 matching 12 bases. V was clipped by 4 bases and J by 6 bases; unmatched bases: 8. There are 16 residues in the CDR3. The germline gives CDR1 SGHRS, CDR2 YFSETQ. This CDR3 is CASSPTGTGGLNEQFF. As DNA, the CDR3 is TGCGCCAGCAGCCCCACCGGGACAGGGGGCCTCAATGAGCAGTTCTTC.

This clonotype was recorded a few times. CDR3 sequence reads: CATQFEGEIEAFF. The CDR3 nucleotides read TGTGCCACTCAGTTTGAGGGGGAGATCGAAGCTTTCTTT. The chain uses TRBV10-3 and TRBJ1-1; possibly TRBD1 for D (6 bases). V was trimmed by 10 bases and J by 8 bases, leaving 20 bases between them. The CDR3 totals 13 residues. Per germline, CDR1 ENHRY and CDR2 SYGVKD.

The chain has TRBV30 and TRBJ2-7, with 11 bases aligning to TRBD2. The CDR3 is 15 amino acids. CDR1 is GTSNPN and CDR2 is SVGIG in the germline V gene (reference sequence). J gave up 7 bases and V 2 bases, and 10 bases lay outside the gene matches. The CDR3 nucleotides read TGTGCCTGGAGTATAGGGACTAGCGGTTTTGGAGAGCAGTACTTC. It codes for CAWSIGTSGFGEQYF.

The chain joins TRBV2 to TRBJ2-1; weak D call: TRBD1 (7 bases). Trimming cost V 4 bases and J 4 bases, with 14 bases left between them. This CDR3 is built from 15 residues. CDR1 and CDR2 from the germline V gene are SNHLY and FYNNEI. Here the CDR3 reads CASSGGDRYYNEQFF. In nucleotides, the CDR3 is TGTGCCAGCAGTGGGGGGGACAGATATTACAATGAGCAGTTCTTC.

In this sample, this clonotype turned up many times. The chain uses TRBV5-1 and TRBJ2-7; TRBD2 agrees at 9 bases. This CDR3 comprises 15 residues. Looked up from germline, CDR1 is SGHRS and CDR2 is YFSETQ. J lost 0 bases, V lost 2 bases, and 3 bases had no gene match. As DNA, the CDR3 is TGCGCCAGCAGCTTCTCTAGCGGGGCCTCCTACGAGCAGTACTTC. Translating gives CASSFSSGASYEQYF.

This clonotype has a handful of counts. The genes are TRBV7-9 and TRBJ2-1; D is undetermined. Trimming pared 3 bases from V and 5 bases from J, leaving 14 bases between. The CDR3 is 15 residues long. Germline CDR1 reads SEHNR; CDR2 reads FQNEAQ (reference sequence). The DNA for the CDR3 is TGTGCCAGCAGCTTTGATAGGCCCCTGCACAATGAGCAGTTCTTC. The encoded protein is CASSFDRPLHNEQFF.

The gene calls are TRBV10-2 and TRBJ2-1, with 10 bases lining up with TRBD2. The CDR3 extends over 16 amino acids. Germline CDR1 and CDR2: WSHSY and SAAADI. The V gene end was trimmed by 6 bases and the J gene end by 7 bases; junction bases not matched to a gene: 12. The CDR3 protein is CASRSLGLAEANEQFF. Written as DNA, the CDR3 is TGCGCCAGCAGATCCTTAGGACTAGCGGAGGCAAATGAGCAGTTCTTC.